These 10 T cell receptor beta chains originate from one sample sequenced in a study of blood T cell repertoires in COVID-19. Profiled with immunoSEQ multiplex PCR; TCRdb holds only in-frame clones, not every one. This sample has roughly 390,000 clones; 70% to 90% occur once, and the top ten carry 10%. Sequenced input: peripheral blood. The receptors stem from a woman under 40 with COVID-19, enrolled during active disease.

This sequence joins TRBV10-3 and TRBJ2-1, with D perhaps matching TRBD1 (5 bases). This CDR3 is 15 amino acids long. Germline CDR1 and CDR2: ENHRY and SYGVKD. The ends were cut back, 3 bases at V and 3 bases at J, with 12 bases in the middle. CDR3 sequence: CAISEGKRGYNEQFF. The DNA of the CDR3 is TGTGCCATCAGTGAAGGGAAAAGGGGCTACAATGAGCAGTTCTTC.

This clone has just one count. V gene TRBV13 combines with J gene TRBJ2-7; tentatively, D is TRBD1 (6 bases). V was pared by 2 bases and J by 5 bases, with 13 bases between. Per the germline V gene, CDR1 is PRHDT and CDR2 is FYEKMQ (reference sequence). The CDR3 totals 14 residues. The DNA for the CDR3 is TGTGCCAGCAGCTTAAGACAGGTAGCCAACGAGCAGTACTTC. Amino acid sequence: CASSLRQVANEQYF.

This CDR3 is CASSVGTGGRLNYGYTF. The CDR3 DNA reads TGTGCCAGCAGCGTTGGGACAGGGGGCAGGTTGAACTATGGCTACACCTTC. The V call is TRBV9, the J call TRBJ1-2; TRBD1 matches 12 bases. The CDR3 loop spans 17 amino acids. Germline V gene lookup returns CDR1 SGDLS and CDR2 YYNGEE. With 2 bases clipped from V and 2 bases from J, the junction kept 7 bases outside the gene matches.

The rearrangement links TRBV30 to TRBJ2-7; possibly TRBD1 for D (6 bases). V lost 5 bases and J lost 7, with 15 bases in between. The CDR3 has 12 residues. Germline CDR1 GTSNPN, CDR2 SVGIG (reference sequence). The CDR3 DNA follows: TGTGCCTGGGTACAGGGCCGTGCTGAGCAGTACTTC. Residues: CAWVQGRAEQYF.

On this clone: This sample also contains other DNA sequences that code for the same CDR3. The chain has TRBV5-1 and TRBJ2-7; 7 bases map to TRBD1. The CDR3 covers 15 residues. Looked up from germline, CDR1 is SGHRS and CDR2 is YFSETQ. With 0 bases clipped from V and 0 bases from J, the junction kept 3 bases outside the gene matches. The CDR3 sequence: CASSLGQGSSYEQYF. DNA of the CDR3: TGCGCCAGCAGCTTGGGACAGGGCAGCTCCTACGAGCAGTACTTC.

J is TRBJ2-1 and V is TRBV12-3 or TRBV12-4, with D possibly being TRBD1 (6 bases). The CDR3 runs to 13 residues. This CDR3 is CANGAVGANEQFF. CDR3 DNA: TGTGCAAATGGAGCGGTGGGGGCCAATGAGCAGTTCTTC.

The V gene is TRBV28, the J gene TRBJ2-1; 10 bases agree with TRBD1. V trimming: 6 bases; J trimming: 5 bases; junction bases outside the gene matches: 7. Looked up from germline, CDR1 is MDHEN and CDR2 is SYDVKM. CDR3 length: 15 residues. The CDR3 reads CASSLSGQGNNEQFF. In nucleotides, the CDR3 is TGTGCCAGCAGCCTCTCGGGACAGGGGAACAATGAGCAGTTCTTC.

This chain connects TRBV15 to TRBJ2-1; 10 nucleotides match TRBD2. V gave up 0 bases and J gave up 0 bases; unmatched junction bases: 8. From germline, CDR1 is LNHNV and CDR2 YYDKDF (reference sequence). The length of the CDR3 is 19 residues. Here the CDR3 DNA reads TGTGCCACCAGCAGAGATAGGGCTAGCGGGAGACCCTCCTACAATGAGCAGTTCTTC. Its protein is CATSRDRASGRPSYNEQFF.

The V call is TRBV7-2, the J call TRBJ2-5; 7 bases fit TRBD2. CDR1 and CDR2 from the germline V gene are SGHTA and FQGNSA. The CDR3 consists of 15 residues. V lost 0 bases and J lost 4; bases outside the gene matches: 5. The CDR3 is CASSLAIPSGETQYF. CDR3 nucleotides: TGTGCCAGCAGCTTAGCAATCCCTAGCGGAGAGACCCAGTACTTC.

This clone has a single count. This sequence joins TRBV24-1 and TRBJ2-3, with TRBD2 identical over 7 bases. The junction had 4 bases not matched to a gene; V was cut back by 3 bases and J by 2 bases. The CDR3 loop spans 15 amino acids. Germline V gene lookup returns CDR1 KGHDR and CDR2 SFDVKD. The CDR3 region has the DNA TGTGCCACCAGTGATGCCGGGACTATCACAGATACGCAGTATTTT. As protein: CATSDAGTITDTQYF.